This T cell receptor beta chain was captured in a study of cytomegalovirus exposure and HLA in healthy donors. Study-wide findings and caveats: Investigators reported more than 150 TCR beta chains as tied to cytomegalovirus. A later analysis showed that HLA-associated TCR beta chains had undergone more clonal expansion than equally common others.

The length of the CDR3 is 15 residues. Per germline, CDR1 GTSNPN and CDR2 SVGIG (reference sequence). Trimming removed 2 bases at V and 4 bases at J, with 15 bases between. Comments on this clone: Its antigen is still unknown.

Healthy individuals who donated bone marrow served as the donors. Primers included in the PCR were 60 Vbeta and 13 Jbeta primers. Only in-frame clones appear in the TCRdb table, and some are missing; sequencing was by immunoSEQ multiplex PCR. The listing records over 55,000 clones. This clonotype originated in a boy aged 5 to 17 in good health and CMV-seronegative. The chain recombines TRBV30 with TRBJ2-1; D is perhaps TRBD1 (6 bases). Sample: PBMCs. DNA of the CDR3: TGTGCCTGGAGTCGTCTTGGTCAGGGGTACAATGAGCAGTTCTTC. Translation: CAWSRLGQGYNEQFF.